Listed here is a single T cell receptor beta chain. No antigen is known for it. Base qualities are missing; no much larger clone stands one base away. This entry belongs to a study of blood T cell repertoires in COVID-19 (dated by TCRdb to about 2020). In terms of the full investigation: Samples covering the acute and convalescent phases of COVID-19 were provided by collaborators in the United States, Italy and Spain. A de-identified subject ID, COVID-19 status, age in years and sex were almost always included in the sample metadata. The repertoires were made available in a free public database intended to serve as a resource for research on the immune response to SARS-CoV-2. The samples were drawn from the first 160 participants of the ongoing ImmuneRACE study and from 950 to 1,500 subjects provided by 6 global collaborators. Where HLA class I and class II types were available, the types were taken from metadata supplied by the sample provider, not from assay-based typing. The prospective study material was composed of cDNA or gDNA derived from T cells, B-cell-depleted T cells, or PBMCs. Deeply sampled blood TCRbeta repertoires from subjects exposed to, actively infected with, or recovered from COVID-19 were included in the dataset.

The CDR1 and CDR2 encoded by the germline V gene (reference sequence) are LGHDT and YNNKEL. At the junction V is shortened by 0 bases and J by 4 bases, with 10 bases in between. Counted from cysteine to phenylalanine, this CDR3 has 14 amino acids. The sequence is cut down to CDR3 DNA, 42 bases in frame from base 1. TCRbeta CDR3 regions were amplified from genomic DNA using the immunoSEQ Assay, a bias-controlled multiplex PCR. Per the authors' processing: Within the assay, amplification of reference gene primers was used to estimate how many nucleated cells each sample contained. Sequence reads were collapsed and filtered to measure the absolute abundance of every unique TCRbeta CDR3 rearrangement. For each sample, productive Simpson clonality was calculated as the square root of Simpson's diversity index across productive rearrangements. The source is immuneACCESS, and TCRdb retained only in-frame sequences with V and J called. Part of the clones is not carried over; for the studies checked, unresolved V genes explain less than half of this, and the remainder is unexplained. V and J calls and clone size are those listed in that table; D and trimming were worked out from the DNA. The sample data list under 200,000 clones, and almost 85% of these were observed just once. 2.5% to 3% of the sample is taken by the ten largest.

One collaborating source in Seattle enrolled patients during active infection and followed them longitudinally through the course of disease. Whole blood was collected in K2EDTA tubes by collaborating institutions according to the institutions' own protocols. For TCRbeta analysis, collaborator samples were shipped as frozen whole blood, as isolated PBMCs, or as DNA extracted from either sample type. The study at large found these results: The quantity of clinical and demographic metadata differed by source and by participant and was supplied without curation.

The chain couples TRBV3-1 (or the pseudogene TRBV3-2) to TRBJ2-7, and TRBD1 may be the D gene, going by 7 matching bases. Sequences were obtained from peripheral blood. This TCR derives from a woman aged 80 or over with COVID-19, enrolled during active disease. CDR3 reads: CASSQDPGGYEQYF. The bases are TGTGCCAGCAGCCAAGATCCAGGGGGGTACGAGCAGTACTTC.